This T cell receptor beta chain emerged from a study of CD8 T cells in ankylosing spondylitis (dated by TCRdb to the late 2010s). For the wider study: The study set out to find disease-linked TCR variants by profiling T cell receptor beta repertoires in ankylosing spondylitis patients and healthy donors. The whole study cohort included 108 healthy donors and 20 to 25 ankylosing spondylitis patients. Peripheral blood was sampled, and synovial fluid was additionally collected from ankylosing spondylitis patients.

This clonotype was detected many times. There is no known antigen for this receptor. Base qualities were left out, and no much larger clone turns up one base away. The paper as a whole reports these results and caveats: Blood from ankylosing spondylitis patients appeared to be characterized by a TCR beta motif made up of fewer than ten highly homologous amino acid variants. Significant enrichment of the disease-linked clones was reported in matched synovial fluid samples from ankylosing spondylitis patients. Some of the motif variants had been reported before in the synovial fluid and blood of reactive arthritis patients, a finding that suggests common disease-initiation mechanisms. The disease-linked clones had a CD8+ phenotype and were found at relatively low frequencies in peripheral blood.

V trim: 0 bases; J trim: 6 bases; unmatched bases: 8. CDR1 and CDR2, looked up from the germline V gene, are MNHNS and SASEGT. Its CDR3 holds 16 amino acids, cysteine through phenylalanine. Only CDR3 DNA remains: 48 bases, in frame from the first base. Sequenced on an Illumina HiSeq 2500. Quantitative 5'-RACE with molecular barcodes was used to prepare TCR beta libraries. For the original study's pipeline: To identify disease-linked TCR variants, a new computational method was used, one built on a probabilistic model of VDJ rearrangement. TCRdb trimmed public reads at Q25 via fastp, called clones via MiXCR and kept in-frame beta chains. Every CDR3 protein is listed once, alongside the most common genes and DNA of its rows. These V and J calls derive from TCRdb rather than the authors' analysis. In all, the sample holds more than 650,000 distinct CDR3 sequences, and about 10% of those were seen once. 0.51% of the sample comes from the top ten.

The sequence was collected from a male donor with ankylosing spondylitis. The chain joins TRBV6-1 to TRBJ2-7, with 10 central nucleotides matching TRBD2. Specimen: blood, either unsorted or a sorted T cell fraction (not recorded which). The CDR3 in this case is CASSEAMSGRGLEQYF. Read as DNA, the sequence is TGTGCCAGCAGTGAAGCGATGAGCGGGAGGGGTCTCGAGCAGTACTTC.